The rows below give T cell receptor beta chains drawn from one sample of a study of graft-versus-host responses after intestinal transplantation. Data came from immunoSEQ multiplex PCR; TCRdb stores just in-frame clones and leaves some out. The table lists about 9,000 clones, roughly a quarter of them singletons. This material consisted of alloreactive CD8+ T cells from a mixed lymphocyte reaction culture, taken before transplantation. The origin of the receptors is a human patient who was an organ donor for intestinal transplantation. The CDR3 runs from the conserved cysteine through the conserved F or W. The D gene is left open where the match is weak. Size values are once, few and many counts, or a class for expanded clones, and some rows have none.

v_call	j_call	clone_size	d_call	cdr3_nt	cdr3_aa
TRBV6-4	TRBJ1-1	few	NA	TGTGCCAGCAGTTACGGGACGGTTTACACTGAAGCTTTCTTT	CASSYGTVYTEAFF
TRBV7-8	TRBJ2-1	medium-sized	TRBD2	TGTGCCAGCACCGCAACGATAGCGGGACAATACAATGAGCAGTTCTTC	CASTATIAGQYNEQFF
TRBV11-3	TRBJ2-7	once	NA	TGTGCCAGCAGCTTAGGCGGGGGCAACTCTTACGAGCAGTACTTC	CASSLGGGNSYEQYF
TRBV9	TRBJ2-7	medium-sized	NA	TGTGCCAGCAGCCCACCCGGGGGGCATAACGAGCAGTACTTC	CASSPPGGHNEQYF
TRBV4-1	TRBJ2-1	few	NA	TGCGCCAGCAGCCGGGGCGGTGCCCCCTACAATGAGCAGTTCTTC	CASSRGGAPYNEQFF
TRBV19	TRBJ2-3	medium-sized	TRBD1	TGTGCCAGTAGTGACAGGGTTTCCTCTAGCACAGATACGCAGTATTTT	CASSDRVSSSTDTQYF
TRBV27	TRBJ2-5	NA	TRBD1	TGTGCCAGCAGTCCTACACAGGGGGCCGGGGAGACCCAGTACTTC	CASSPTQGAGETQYF
TRBV5-3	TRBJ1-2	NA	NA	TGTGCCAGCAGCTTGGACCAGGGGATGGATGGCTACACCTTC	CASSLDQGMDGYTF
TRBV13	TRBJ2-3	NA	TRBD1	TGTGCCAGCAGCCCCGCCGGGACAGGGCCCACGGATACGCAGTATTTT	CASSPAGTGPTDTQYF
TRBV30	TRBJ1-2	NA	NA	TGTGCCGGGAGTGATGGACAGAACTATGGCTACACCTTC	CAGSDGQNYGYTF
TRBV4-1	TRBJ2-1	NA	NA	TGCGCCAGCAGTCAACTAAGCTCCTACAATGAGCAGTTCTTC	CASSQLSSYNEQFF
TRBV29-1	TRBJ2-7	NA	TRBD2	TGCAGCGTCGAAGACCCCGGGGAGGGCGAGGACTACGAGCAGTACTTC	CSVEDPGEGEDYEQYF
TRBV6-5	TRBJ2-3	few	NA	TGTGCCAGCAGTCAAATAGCTAGCACAGATACGCAGTATTTT	CASSQIASTDTQYF
TRBV7-2	TRBJ1-4	NA	NA	TGTGCCAGCAGCTTAGACAGGGCGGATGAAAAACTGTTTTTT	CASSLDRADEKLFF
TRBV4-3	TRBJ2-5	NA	TRBD1	TGCGCCAGCAGCCAAGATCGAGGGACAGGGGGAGAGACCCAGTACTTC	CASSQDRGTGGETQYF
TRBV7-2	TRBJ2-3	few	TRBD2	TGTGCCAGCAGCTTCCCGCGCAGCGGGGGGGCCGCAGATACGCAGTATTTT	CASSFPRSGGAADTQYF
TRBV21-1	TRBJ1-5	NA	NA	TGTGCCAGCAGCAACCGGAGCTATAGCAATCAGCCCCAGCATTTT	CASSNRSYSNQPQHF
TRBV18	TRBJ2-1	few	TRBD2	TGTGCCAGCTCACCACGGGATGCGGGGGTCCCCTACAATGAGCAGTTCTTC	CASSPRDAGVPYNEQFF
TRBV7-6	TRBJ2-5	medium-sized	TRBD1	TGTGCCAGCAGCTCGAGACAGGGGATGGTCGGAGAGACCCAGTACTTC	CASSSRQGMVGETQYF
TRBV7-2	TRBJ2-7	NA	NA	TGTGCCAGCAGCCCACAGGGTATCTACGAGCAGTACTTC	CASSPQGIYEQYF
TRBV7-8	TRBJ2-1	NA	NA	TGTGCCAGCAGCTTTAGCGTAAGCTCCTACAATGAGCAGTTCTTC	CASSFSVSSYNEQFF
TRBV11-3	TRBJ2-7	medium-sized	NA	TGTGCCAGCAGCTGGCCGGGAAGCTCCTACGAGCAGTACTTC	CASSWPGSSYEQYF
TRBV7-2	TRBJ2-7	NA	TRBD2	TGTGCCAGCAGCCCAAGGCGGCGGGAGATCCCCTACGAGCAGTACTTC	CASSPRRREIPYEQYF
TRBV4-2	TRBJ2-7	NA	TRBD1	TGTGCCAGCAGCCTCGGACAGGGGAGGACTTACGAGCAGTACTTC	CASSLGQGRTYEQYF
TRBV7-9	TRBJ1-2	medium-sized	TRBD1	TGTGCCAGCAGCGGGACAGGAGTTAACTATGGCTACACCTTC	CASSGTGVNYGYTF
TRBV18	TRBJ2-1	NA	TRBD2	TGTGCCAGCTCAGATACGACTAGCGGAGCTTTCGATGAGCAGTTCTTC	CASSDTTSGAFDEQFF
TRBV6-1	TRBJ2-5	few	NA	TGTGCCAGCAGCTCCCCGGGGGAGACCCAGTACTTC	CASSSPGETQYF
TRBV6-5	TRBJ1-5	many	NA	TGTGCCAGCAGTACCTCATATAGCAATCAGCCCCAGCATTTT	CASSTSYSNQPQHF
TRBV28	TRBJ2-7	few	NA	TGTGCCAGCTCGAACAGGGGAGGCTACGAGCAGTACTTC	CASSNRGGYEQYF